The 16 T cell receptor beta chains presented below share a single source sample, sequenced in a study of T cells after yellow fever vaccination. Using its own MiXCR run on the 5' RACE reads, TCRdb lists one record per CDR3 protein. This sample has around 340,000 distinct CDR3 sequences, with under 15% found just once. This material consisted of CD4+ T cells sorted from PBMCs, taken 15 days after the yellow fever booster vaccination. These receptors originate from a man aged 18 to 30 who received the YFV17D yellow fever vaccine.

The table lists this clonotype with many counts. This chain joins TRBV15 and TRBJ2-3, with D maybe TRBD2 (6 bases). CDR1 is LNHNV and CDR2 is YYDKDF in the germline V gene (reference sequence). The CDR3 consists of 16 residues. The germline V and J ends were trimmed by 0 bases and 2 bases, with 12 bases remaining between them. CDR3 coding DNA: TGTGCCACCAGCAGAGATGGTGCGGGGTACACAGATACGCAGTATTTT. Amino acids: CATSRDGAGYTDTQYF.

The V call is TRBV29-1, the J call TRBJ1-1, with no clear D. This CDR3 spans 13 amino acids. Germline V gene sequence: CDR1 SQVTM, CDR2 ANQGSEA. V lost 4 bases, J lost 3 bases, and 12 bases lay in between. The chain's CDR3 is CSVVAGSDTEAFF. As DNA, the CDR3 is TGCAGCGTTGTTGCGGGGAGTGACACTGAAGCTTTCTTT.

The chain carries TRBV2 and TRBJ2-1; D uncertain. V dropped 6 bases and J dropped 10 bases, with 10 bases sitting between them. Germline CDR1 and CDR2: SNHLY and FYNNEI. The CDR3 totals 11 residues. As DNA, the CDR3 is TGTGCCAGCAGGGGGTTTTTCGAGCAGTTCTTC. Protein sequence: CASRGFFEQFF.

The gene calls are TRBV28 and TRBJ2-7; 11 bases map to TRBD2. The CDR3 contains 14 residues. Germline V gene sequence: CDR1 MDHEN, CDR2 SYDVKM. Germline trimming cut 6 bases from V and 6 bases from J; bases unmatched to any gene: 7. The CDR3 region is CASSPGTSGVEQYV. The CDR3 DNA reads as TGTGCCAGCAGCCCCGGGACTAGCGGCGTCGAGCAGTACGTC.

The chain recombines TRBV6-5 with TRBJ1-6; D is possibly TRBD1 (5 bases). The CDR3 is 13 residues long. Germline CDR1 reads MNHEY; CDR2 reads SVGAGI. Trimming cost V 4 bases and J 8 bases, with 9 bases left between them. CDR3 sequence: CASSSGFDSPLHF. The CDR3 DNA reads TGTGCCAGCAGTTCAGGGTTCGATTCACCCCTCCACTTT.

This chain uses TRBV6-5 with TRBJ2-3; D tentatively fits TRBD1 or TRBD2 (6 bases each). The CDR3 length is 15 residues. CDR1 and CDR2 from the germline V gene are MNHEY and SVGAGI. V gave up 4 bases and J gave up 4 bases, with 15 bases separating them. CDR3 DNA: TGTGCCAGCAGTTCCCGGGGTGGGGGGCCAGATACGCAGTATTTT. Protein product: CASSSRGGGPDTQYF.

V gene TRBV7-7 combines with J gene TRBJ2-6, with D perhaps assigned TRBD1 or TRBD2 (5 bases each). The germline V gene encodes CDR1 SSHAT and CDR2 FNYEAQ (reference sequence). There are 19 residues in the CDR3. Trimming left V 5 bases short and J 0 bases short, with 20 bases between. DNA for the CDR3: TGTGCCAGCAGCCTCGATCCGGGACCTAAAAGCTCTGGGGCCAACGTCCTGACTTTC. This codes for CASSLDPGPKSSGANVLTF.

This chain uses TRBV20-1 with TRBJ2-7, with 8 bases lining up with TRBD2. J was trimmed by 1 base and V by 4 bases; bases with no gene match: 6. The CDR3 runs 14 residues. Germline-derived CDR1 and CDR2 are DFQATT and SNEGSKA (reference sequence). DNA of the CDR3: TGCAGTGCTAAGAGCGGGGGTGCATCCTACGAGCAGTACGTC. This sequence encodes CSAKSGGASYEQYV.

This chain joins TRBV9 and TRBJ2-3; a weak D match, TRBD2 (5 bases). The CDR3 runs to 14 residues. V lost 0 bases and J 6 bases, leaving 11 bases between the germline ends. Germline V gene data show CDR1 as SGDLS and CDR2 as YYNGEE. The CDR3 loop reads CASSVAGSVDTQYF. CDR3 in DNA: TGTGCCAGCAGCGTAGCGGGTAGCGTGGATACGCAGTATTTT.

CDR3 sequence: CASSQGPREINSPLHF. The CDR3, as DNA: TGCGCCAGCAGCCAAGGCCCCCGGGAGATAAATTCACCCCTCCACTTT. V usage is TRBV4-1 and J usage is TRBJ1-6, with D unclear. Trimming cost V 1 base and J 7 bases, with 14 bases left between them. The CDR3 totals 16 residues. CDR1 MGHRA and CDR2 YSYEKL come from the germline V gene.

This clonotype was found a few times. The rearrangement links TRBV4-2 to TRBJ1-4; TRBD1 is a possible D gene (6 bases). This CDR3 has 15 amino acids. Trimming stripped 1 base from V and 5 bases from J, with 11 bases between. Germline CDR1 and CDR2: LGHNA and YNFKEQ. The CDR3 sequence: CASSQVGQGNEKLFF. The CDR3 DNA follows: TGTGCCAGCAGCCAAGTCGGGCAGGGGAATGAAAAACTGTTTTTT.

In its sample, this clonotype was seen a few times. The J gene is TRBJ1-2, the V gene TRBV6-5; weak D call: TRBD1 (5 bases). The germline V gene encodes CDR1 MNHEY and CDR2 SVGAGI. Trimming took 5 bases from V and 8 from J, leaving 15 bases between them. The CDR3 consists of 13 residues. The CDR3 DNA sequence: TGTGCCAGCAGTATTGCCGGGGCCAGGGGCTACACCTTC. It is translated as CASSIAGARGYTF.

This clonotype was found many times. The gene calls are TRBV7-2 and TRBJ1-2; D might be TRBD1 (6 bases). V was clipped by 3 bases and J by 8 bases, with 19 bases between them. The CDR3 runs 15 residues. Germline V CDR1 and CDR2: SGHTA, FQGNSA. The CDR3: CASSFKGEGAGGYTF. The CDR3 DNA sequence: TGTGCCAGCAGCTTTAAGGGGGAAGGGGCTGGCGGCTACACCTTC.

This clonotype was detected a few times. The rearrangement uses TRBV20-1 and TRBJ1-2; the D is unclear. Looked up from germline, CDR1 is DFQATT and CDR2 is SNEGSKA (reference sequence). The CDR3 is made up of 14 amino acids. The V end lost 3 bases, the J end lost 8 bases, and 19 bases lay between the germline ends. CDR3 loop: CSARNTWREGGYTF. CDR3 nucleotides: TGCAGTGCTAGGAACACCTGGAGGGAAGGAGGCTACACCTTC.

The chain uses TRBV11-1 and TRBJ2-1, with 8 bases lining up with TRBD1. The ends lost 8 bases at V and 3 bases at J; junction bases unmatched: 6. The CDR3 spans 14 residues. The V gene's germline CDR1 is SGHAT and CDR2 FQDESV (reference sequence). The CDR3 coding sequence is TGTGCCAGCTCAGCAGGGGGCGACTACAATGAGCAGTTCTTC. It translates to CASSAGGDYNEQFF. Drawing the rest from reference TRBV11-1 and TRBJ2-1, the complete variable domain is EAEVAQSPRYKITEKSQAVAFWCDPISGHATLYWYRQILGQGPELLVQFQDESVVDDSQLPKDRFSAERLKGVDSTLKIQPAELGDSAMYLCASSAGGDYNEQFFGPGTRLTVL.

The chain couples TRBV12-3 or TRBV12-4 to TRBJ1-1, with TRBD1 matching 10 bases. This CDR3 spans 12 amino acids. The ends lost 10 bases at V and 4 bases at J; junction bases unmatched: 3. The CDR3 bases are TGTGCCACCAGGACAGGGGGCACTGAAGCTTTCTTT. Translation gives CATRTGGTEAFF.